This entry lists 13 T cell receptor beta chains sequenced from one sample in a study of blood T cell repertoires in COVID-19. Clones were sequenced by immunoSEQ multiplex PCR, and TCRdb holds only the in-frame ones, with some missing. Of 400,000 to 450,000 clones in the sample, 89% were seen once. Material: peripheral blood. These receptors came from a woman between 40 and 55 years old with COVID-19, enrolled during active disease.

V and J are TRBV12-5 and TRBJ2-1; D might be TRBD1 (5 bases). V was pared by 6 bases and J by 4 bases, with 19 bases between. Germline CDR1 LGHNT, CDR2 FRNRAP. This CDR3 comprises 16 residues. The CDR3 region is CASGFWGFAMYNEQFF. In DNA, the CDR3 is TGTGCTAGTGGCTTCTGGGGCTTCGCCATGTACAATGAGCAGTTCTTC.

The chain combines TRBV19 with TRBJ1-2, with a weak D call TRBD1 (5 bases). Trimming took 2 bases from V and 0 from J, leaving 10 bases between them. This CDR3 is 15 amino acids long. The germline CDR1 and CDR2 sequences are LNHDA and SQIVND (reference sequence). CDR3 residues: CASSIRQPTNYGYTF. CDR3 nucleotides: TGTGCCAGTAGTATAAGACAGCCCACTAACTATGGCTACACCTTC.

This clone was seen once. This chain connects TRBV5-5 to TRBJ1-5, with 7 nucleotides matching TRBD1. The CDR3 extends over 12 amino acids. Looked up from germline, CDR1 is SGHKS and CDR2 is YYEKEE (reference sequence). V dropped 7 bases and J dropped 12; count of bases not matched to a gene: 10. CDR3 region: CASGKPGQNQHF. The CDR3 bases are TGTGCCAGCGGCAAACCGGGACAGAACCAGCATTTT.

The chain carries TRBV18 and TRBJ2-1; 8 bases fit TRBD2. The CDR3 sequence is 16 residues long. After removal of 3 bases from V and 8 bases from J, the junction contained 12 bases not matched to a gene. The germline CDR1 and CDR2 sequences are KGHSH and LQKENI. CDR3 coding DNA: TGTGCCAGCTCACCTCCTGGGACCGCGGGAGGCGATGAGCAGTTCTTC. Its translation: CASSPPGTAGGDEQFF.

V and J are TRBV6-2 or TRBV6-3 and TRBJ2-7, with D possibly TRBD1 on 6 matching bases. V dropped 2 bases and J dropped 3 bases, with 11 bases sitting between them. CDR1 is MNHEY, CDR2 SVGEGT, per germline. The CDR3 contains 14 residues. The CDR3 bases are TGTGCCAGCAGTTACCCTCCAGGGGACTACGAGCAGTACTTC. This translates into CASSYPPGDYEQYF.

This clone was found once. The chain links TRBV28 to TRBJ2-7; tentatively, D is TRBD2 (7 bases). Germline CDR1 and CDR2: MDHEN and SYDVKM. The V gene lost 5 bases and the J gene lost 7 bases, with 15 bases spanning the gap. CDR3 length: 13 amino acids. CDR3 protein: CASSVGGANEQYF. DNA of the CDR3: TGTGCCAGCAGTGTGGGGGGGGCCAATGAGCAGTACTTC.

The CDR3 DNA reads TGCGCCAGCAGCTTCCGACAGGGGCGGAACTATGGCTACACCTTC. Protein sequence: CASSFRQGRNYGYTF. This chain uses TRBV5-1 with TRBJ1-2, with 8 nucleotides matching TRBD1. CDR1 is SGHRS and CDR2 is YFSETQ in the germline V gene. After removal of 2 bases from V and 2 bases from J, the junction contained 5 bases not matched to a gene. The CDR3 covers 15 residues.

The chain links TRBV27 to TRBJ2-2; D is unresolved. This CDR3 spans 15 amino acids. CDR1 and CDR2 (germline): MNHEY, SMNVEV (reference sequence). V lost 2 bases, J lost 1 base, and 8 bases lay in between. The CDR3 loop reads CASSLKSGNTGELFF. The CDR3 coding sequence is TGTGCCAGCAGTTTAAAATCGGGGAACACCGGGGAGCTGTTTTTT.

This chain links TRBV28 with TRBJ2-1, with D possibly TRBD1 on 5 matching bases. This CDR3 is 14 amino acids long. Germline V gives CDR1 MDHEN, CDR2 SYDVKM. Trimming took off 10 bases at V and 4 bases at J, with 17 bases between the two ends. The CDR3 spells CAILGAGPYNEQFF. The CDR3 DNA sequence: TGTGCCATCCTAGGGGCAGGGCCATACAATGAGCAGTTCTTC.

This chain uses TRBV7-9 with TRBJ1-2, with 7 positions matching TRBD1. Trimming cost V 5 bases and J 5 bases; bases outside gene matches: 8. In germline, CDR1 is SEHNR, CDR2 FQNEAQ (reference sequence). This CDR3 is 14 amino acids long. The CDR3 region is CASSVNQGGYGYTF. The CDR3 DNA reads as TGTGCCAGCAGCGTAAATCAGGGGGGATATGGCTACACCTTC.

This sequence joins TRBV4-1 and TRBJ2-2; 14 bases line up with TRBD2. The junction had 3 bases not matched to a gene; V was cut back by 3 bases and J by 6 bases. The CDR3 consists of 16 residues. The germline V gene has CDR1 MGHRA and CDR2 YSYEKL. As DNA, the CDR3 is TGCGCCAGCAGCCACCGACTAGCGGGGGGGTCCGGGGAGCTGTTTTTT. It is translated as CASSHRLAGGSGELFF.

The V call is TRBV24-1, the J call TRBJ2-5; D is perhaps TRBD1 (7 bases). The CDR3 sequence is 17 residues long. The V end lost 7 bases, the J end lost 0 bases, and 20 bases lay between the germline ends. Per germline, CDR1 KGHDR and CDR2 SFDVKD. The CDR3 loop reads CATSWGAPGTDQETQYF. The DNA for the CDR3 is TGTGCCACCAGCTGGGGGGCCCCCGGGACAGACCAAGAGACCCAGTACTTC.

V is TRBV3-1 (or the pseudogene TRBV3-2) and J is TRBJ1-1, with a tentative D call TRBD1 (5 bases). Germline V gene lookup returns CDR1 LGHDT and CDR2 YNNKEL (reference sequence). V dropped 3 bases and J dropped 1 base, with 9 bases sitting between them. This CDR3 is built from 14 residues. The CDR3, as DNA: TGTGCCAGCAGCCACGTGGGGGGGAACACTGAAGCTTTCTTT. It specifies CASSHVGGNTEAFF.